These 30 T cell receptor beta chains share one sample of origin, sequenced in a study of a mutant IDH1 vaccine in newly diagnosed glioma. Time point meaning: baseline, week 1 (first vaccination visit). Treatment given: pre-vaccination baseline after standard-of-care therapy. Only in-frame clones appear in the TCRdb table, and some are missing; sequencing was by immunoSEQ multiplex PCR. The sample has approximately 70,000 clones, 65% to 90% seen once. Here the sequenced sample was PBMCs, taken from a glioma patient treated with radiotherapy, temozolomide or both. The receptor set was obtained from a man aged 30 to 45 with glioma.

The chain is built from TRBV6-1 and TRBJ2-3; TRBD1 matches 8 bases. V gave up 6 bases and J gave up 3 bases; unmatched junction bases: 2. Germline V gene data show CDR1 as MNHNS and CDR2 as SASEGT. The CDR3 runs 13 residues. The CDR3 DNA sequence: TGTGCCAGCAGGGGGACAGGAACAGATACGCAGTATTTT. This gives the protein CASRGTGTDTQYF.

The chain links TRBV19 to TRBJ2-5, with D possibly matching TRBD2 (5 bases). The end of the DNA fits TRBJ2-7 better, so the J call may be wrong. The CDR3 has 13 residues. Germline V lookup: CDR1 LNHDA, CDR2 SQIVND (reference sequence). The CDR3 spells CASSISGTYEQYF. CDR3 coding DNA: TGTGCCAGTAGTATCTCGGGAACCTACGAGCAGTACTTC.

The chain joins TRBV2 to TRBJ2-1, with 11 bases matching TRBD2. V was pared by 6 bases and J by 4 bases, with 8 bases of the junction left unmatched. The CDR3 consists of 16 residues. Germline V gives CDR1 SNHLY, CDR2 FYNNEI. The CDR3 region has the DNA TGTGCCAGCAGATCCTTACTAGCGGGGGAGTACAATGAGCAGTTCTTC. Translation: CASRSLLAGEYNEQFF.

Here the CDR3 reads CASSFEAGGASYNSPLHF. The CDR3 bases are TGTGCCAGCAGTTTTGAGGCAGGGGGCGCGTCCTATAATTCACCCCTCCACTTT. The chain couples TRBV27 to TRBJ1-6, with 8 positions matching TRBD1. Germline V CDR1 and CDR2: MNHEY, SMNVEV (reference sequence). CDR3 size: 18 residues. Trimming at V came to 3 bases and at J to 1 base, leaving 8 bases not matched to a gene.

V usage is TRBV5-4 and J usage is TRBJ1-1, with 8 bases matching TRBD1. This CDR3 spans 16 amino acids. With 4 bases clipped from V and 3 bases from J, the junction kept 11 bases outside the gene matches. Germline V gene sequence: CDR1 SGHNT, CDR2 YYREEE (reference sequence). The CDR3 sequence is CASSLQGGLVDTEAFF. The DNA of the CDR3 is TGTGCCAGCAGCCTACAGGGGGGGTTGGTGGACACTGAAGCTTTCTTT.

The chain is built from TRBV6-1 and TRBJ1-1; no reliable D call. The CDR3 has 14 residues. V lost 6 bases to trimming and J lost 0 bases, with 11 bases between them. The germline CDR1 and CDR2 sequences are MNHNS and SASEGT. The CDR3 spells CASRLPGLNTEAFF. CDR3 sequence (DNA): TGTGCCAGCAGATTACCCGGCCTGAACACTGAAGCTTTCTTT.

J is TRBJ1-4 and V is TRBV29-1; weak D call: TRBD1 (5 bases). The ends were cut back, 4 bases at V and 7 bases at J, with 13 bases in the middle. Germline V gene sequence: CDR1 SQVTM, CDR2 ANQGSEA. The CDR3 contains 13 residues. In DNA, the CDR3 is TGCAGCGTTGCAGACCGCAGGGTTGAAAAACTGTTTTTT. Protein product: CSVADRRVEKLFF.

The J gene is TRBJ2-1, the V gene TRBV19; possible D gene TRBD2, 5 bases. Looked up from germline, CDR1 is LNHDA and CDR2 is SQIVND (reference sequence). This CDR3 is 14 amino acids long. Trimming shortened V by 5 bases and J by 6 bases, and 14 bases separated the two germline ends. CDR3 DNA sequence: TGTGCCAGTAGTGCCCAACCACTAGGCAATGAGCAGTTCTTC. Amino acid sequence: CASSAQPLGNEQFF. Filled out from reference TRBV19 and TRBJ2-1, the complete variable domain reads DGGITQSPKYLFRKEGQNVTLSCEQNLNHDAMYWYRQDPGQGLRLIYYSQIVNDFQKGDIAEGYSVSREKKESFPLTVTSAQKNPTAFYLCASSAQPLGNEQFFGPGTRLTVL.

A note on this clone: One junction end does not reproduce the germline sequence, and a read error may be involved. The chain has TRBV6-6 and TRBJ1-2; the D is unclear. Looked up from germline, CDR1 is MNHNY and CDR2 is SVGAGI (reference sequence). There are 11 residues in the CDR3. CDR3 sequence (DNA): TGTGCCAGCAGTTACTCGGGAGGGTGGATCTTC. Protein: CASSYSGGWIF.

The chain has TRBV29-1 and TRBJ1-3; no reliable D call. Germline V gives CDR1 SQVTM, CDR2 ANQGSEA. The CDR3 length is 13 residues. Trimming pared 4 bases from V and 0 bases from J, leaving 7 bases between. The CDR3 region has the DNA TGCAGCGTTGCAGACTTCTCTGGAAACACCATATATTTT. Its protein product is CSVADFSGNTIYF.

This clone was seen once. The chain combines TRBV5-1 with TRBJ1-2; possible D gene TRBD1, 6 bases. The germline V gene encodes CDR1 SGHRS and CDR2 YFSETQ. Trimming removed 0 bases at V and 9 bases at J, with 12 bases between. The CDR3 has 13 residues. The CDR3 sequence: CASSLGGAVRYTF. The CDR3, as DNA: TGCGCCAGCAGCTTGGGGGGGGCAGTTCGCTACACCTTC.

The chain has TRBV27 and TRBJ2-6, with no clear D. Trimming removed 4 bases at V and 0 bases at J, with 7 bases between. The CDR3 is 15 residues long. CDR1 is MNHEY, CDR2 SMNVEV, per germline (reference sequence). The CDR3: CASSSHSSGANVLTF. CDR3 coding DNA: TGTGCCAGCAGTTCCCACAGCTCTGGGGCCAACGTCCTGACTTTC.

The chain carries TRBV7-8 and TRBJ2-2, with TRBD1 as a possible D gene (5 bases). V shed 3 bases and J shed 0 bases, with 8 bases lying between them. This CDR3 comprises 15 residues. CDR1 and CDR2 (germline): SGHVS, FQNEAQ. The CDR3, as DNA: TGTGCCAGCAGCTTCGACAGATCGAACACCGGGGAGCTGTTTTTT. This gives the protein CASSFDRSNTGELFF. Based on the CDR3 plus reference TRBV7-8 and TRBJ2-2, the full variable domain is GAGVSQSPRYKVAKRGQDVALRCDPISGHVSLFWYQQALGQGPEFLTYFQNEAQLDKSGLPSDRFFAERPEGSVSTLKIQRTQQEDSAVYLCASSFDRSNTGELFFGEGSRLTVL.

The V call is TRBV7-9, the J call TRBJ1-1; tentative D call: TRBD1 (5 bases). The germline gives CDR1 SEHNR, CDR2 FQNEAQ (reference sequence). With 4 bases removed from V and 11 bases from J, the gap between germline ends came to 20 bases. This CDR3 contains 14 residues. The CDR3 reads CASSSSQQENVAFF. The CDR3 DNA follows: TGTGCCAGCAGCTCCTCCCAACAGGAGAATGTGGCTTTCTTT.

The chain is built from TRBV5-8 and TRBJ1-2; maybe TRBD1 (6 bases). This CDR3 is 14 amino acids long. Deletions cut 1 base from V and 3 bases from J, with 10 bases between. Germline values: CDR1 SGHTS, CDR2 YDEGEE. CDR3 DNA sequence: TGTGCCAGCAGCTTGTGGGGGCCGGACTATGGCTACACCTTC. It codes for CASSLWGPDYGYTF.

The V and J genes are TRBV2 and TRBJ1-1, with D unresolved. V dropped 7 bases and J dropped 4 bases, with 19 bases sitting between them. Germline V gene data show CDR1 as SNHLY and CDR2 as FYNNEI. The length of the CDR3 is 15 residues. In nucleotides, the CDR3 is TGTGCCAGCACCGACCCGGGTCCGGAGGTCACTGAAGCTTTCTTT. Protein sequence: CASTDPGPEVTEAFF.

The chain couples TRBV14 to TRBJ1-2; a possible D gene is TRBD1 (5 bases). The CDR3 spans 15 residues. Trimming stripped 8 bases from V and 2 bases from J, with 18 bases between. Germline CDR1 SGHDN, CDR2 FVKESK. CDR3 residues: CASPQMGEGNYGYTF. CDR3 sequence (DNA): TGTGCCAGCCCCCAAATGGGGGAGGGGAACTATGGCTACACCTTC.

The V call is TRBV11-2, the J call TRBJ2-1; no clear D. With 2 bases removed from V and 4 bases from J, the gap between germline ends came to 3 bases. Germline CDR1 is SGHAT and CDR2 is FQNNGV. The length of the CDR3 is 12 residues. CDR3 nucleotide sequence: TGTGCCAGCAGCTTAATGTACAATGAGCAGTTCTTC. It specifies CASSLMYNEQFF.

The CDR3 here is CASSPNGGGNQPQHF. The CDR3 DNA reads TGTGCCAGTAGTCCTAACGGGGGAGGCAATCAGCCCCAGCATTTT. The chain employs TRBV19 and TRBJ1-5, with D possibly matching TRBD1 (5 bases). This CDR3 contains 15 residues. CDR1 and CDR2 (germline): LNHDA, SQIVND (reference sequence). Deletions cut 5 bases from V and 2 bases from J, with 13 bases between.

This clone was detected once. V and J are TRBV5-6 and TRBJ2-5; D might be TRBD1 (6 bases). V lost 5 bases to trimming and J lost 6 bases, with 23 bases between them. The CDR3 length is 16 residues. Germline-derived CDR1 and CDR2 are SGHDT and YYEEEE. The CDR3 DNA reads TGTGCCAGCAGATCTTCCACAGGGCCCCGTTGGAAGACCCAGTACTTC. Encoded protein: CASRSSTGPRWKTQYF.

This clone has only a few counts. The gene calls are TRBV5-4 and TRBJ1-2; tentative D call: TRBD1 (6 bases). The V end lost 4 bases, the J end lost 7 bases, and 23 bases lay between the germline ends. Germline V lookup: CDR1 SGHNT, CDR2 YYREEE (reference sequence). The CDR3 consists of 16 residues. The CDR3 reads CASSHDINRDPAGYTF. CDR3 bases: TGTGCCAGCAGCCATGACATAAACAGGGACCCGGCTGGCTACACCTTC.

This chain joins TRBV7-6 and TRBJ2-3; 8 bases are shared with TRBD1. The ends lost 0 bases at V and 5 bases at J; junction bases unmatched: 7. Germline V gene lookup returns CDR1 SGHVS and CDR2 FNYEAQ. CDR3 size: 16 residues. CDR3 DNA sequence: TGTGCCAGCAGCTTAGCTAGGACAGGGCCGGGAGATACGCAGTATTTT. Translating gives CASSLARTGPGDTQYF.

This clone was seen only once. This chain connects TRBV11-2 to TRBJ1-1, with 7 bases aligning to TRBD1. The length of the CDR3 is 13 residues. Germline CDR1 is SGHAT and CDR2 is FQNNGV. Losses at the gene ends were 5 bases for V and 2 bases for J; bases not matched to a gene: 2. The DNA of the CDR3 is TGTGCCAGCAGCAGACAGGGAAACACTGAAGCTTTCTTT. It is translated as CASSRQGNTEAFF.

The rearrangement joins TRBV27 to TRBJ1-2; no definite D call. V lost 1 base, J lost 7 bases, and 16 bases lay in between. Germline CDR1 MNHEY, CDR2 SMNVEV (reference sequence). The CDR3 length is 15 residues. In nucleotides, the CDR3 is TGTGCCAGCAGTTTATTGGGTGGGGAAATGAGTGGCTACACCTTC. It specifies CASSLLGGEMSGYTF.

This clone was picked up a small number of times. Different DNA sequences within this sample yield the same CDR3. The chain carries TRBV29-1 and TRBJ1-5; 7 bases are shared with TRBD1. The CDR3 extends over 13 amino acids. V trimming: 2 bases; J trimming: 3 bases; junction bases outside the gene matches: 1. CDR1 and CDR2 (germline): SQVTM, ANQGSEA. For the CDR3, the DNA is TGCAGCGTTGAAACAGGGGACAATCAGCCCCAGCATTTT. Translating gives CSVETGDNQPQHF.

CDR3 in DNA: TGTGCCAGCAGTTCGAGACCGGGACAGAAAGGCAATGAGCAGTTCTTC. Translation gives CASSSRPGQKGNEQFF. The chain employs TRBV27 and TRBJ2-1; 7 bases fit TRBD1. CDR1 is MNHEY, CDR2 SMNVEV, per germline (reference sequence). Trimming took 4 bases from V and 6 from J; bases not matched to a gene: 12. This CDR3 region has 16 residues.

CDR3: CASRTGTSGGTYNEQFF. CDR3 nucleotides: TGCGCCAGCAGGACCGGGACTAGCGGGGGGACCTACAATGAGCAGTTCTTC. The V and J genes are TRBV10-1 and TRBJ2-1, with 15 positions matching TRBD2. J gave up 2 bases and V 6 bases, and 5 bases lay outside the gene matches. The CDR3 loop spans 17 amino acids. The germline V gene encodes CDR1 WNHNN and CDR2 SYGVQD (reference sequence).

In the case of this clone: The same CDR3 also results from other DNA sequences found in this sample. V usage is TRBV2 and J usage is TRBJ1-5; D is perhaps TRBD1 (6 bases). The CDR3 is 13 residues long. CDR1 is SNHLY and CDR2 is FYNNEI in the germline V gene. Trimming stripped 3 bases from V and 5 bases from J, with 8 bases between. The CDR3 region has the DNA TGTGCCAGCAGTGACGACAGGTATCAGCCCCAGCATTTT. The encoded protein is CASSDDRYQPQHF.

The rearrangement uses TRBV6-5 and TRBJ2-7, with unresolved D. V shed 0 bases and J shed 4 bases, with 13 bases lying between them. Germline V lookup: CDR1 MNHEY, CDR2 SVGAGI. The CDR3 has 15 amino acids. In DNA, the CDR3 is TGTGCCAGCAGTTACTCGAGTCAGACAACGTACGAGCAGTACTTC. Translating gives CASSYSSQTTYEQYF.

V is TRBV10-2 and J is TRBJ1-2, with TRBD1 as a possible D gene (6 bases). There are 13 residues in the CDR3. The V end was cut by 5 bases, the J end by 4 bases, with 11 bases between. Germline CDR1 reads WSHSY; CDR2 reads SAAADI. CDR3 sequence reads: CASSTGLAYGYTF. CDR3 DNA: TGCGCCAGCAGTACAGGGTTGGCCTATGGCTACACCTTC.